The 27 T cell receptor beta chains listed next were all sequenced from one sample in a study of CD8+ T cells in alopecia areata. Extraction and reverse transcription of RNA yielded cDNA as the sequencing template. Some clones are missing from TCRdb's copy, which holds only in-frame ones; the method was immunoSEQ multiplex PCR. The repertoire holds 170,000 or so clones, with approximately 53% as singletons. Treatment meaning: oral pan-JAK inhibitor, 5-10 mg twice daily. Sequenced here: CD8+ T cells sorted from blood, sampled at week 24, from a patient treated with tofacitinib. These receptors were collected from a human donor with alopecia areata.

This clone has a handful of counts. The CDR3 here is CASSHTTGPYEQYF. CDR3 nucleotides: TGCGCCAGCAGCCACACGACAGGGCCCTACGAGCAGTACTTC. V and J are TRBV4-1 and TRBJ2-7, with 7 bases lining up with TRBD1. The germline CDR1 and CDR2 sequences are MGHRA and YSYEKL. This CDR3 has 14 amino acids. V gave up 3 bases and J gave up 2 bases; unmatched junction bases: 4.

In the case of this clone: In the same sample, other DNA sequences code for this CDR3. The genes are TRBV5-6 and TRBJ1-1; D might be TRBD1 (5 bases). V was pared by 5 bases and J by 1 base, with 6 bases between. This CDR3 has 12 amino acids. Germline V gene sequence: CDR1 SGHDT, CDR2 YYEEEE. CDR3 region: CASSQGNTEAFF. The CDR3 bases are TGTGCCAGCAGTCAGGGGAACACTGAAGCTTTCTTT.

The chain links TRBV6-4 to TRBJ2-3; 8 bases are a match to TRBD2. Per germline, CDR1 MRHNA and CDR2 SNTAGT. The CDR3 length is 14 residues. Trimming cost V 8 bases and J 2 bases; bases outside gene matches: 6. The CDR3 DNA reads TGTGCCAGCTCTCCAGCGGGGGCCACAGATACGCAGTATTTT. Amino acids: CASSPAGATDTQYF.

This rearrangement joins TRBV2 to TRBJ1-1, with D tentatively TRBD1 (6 bases). Trimming left V 6 bases short and J 6 bases short, with 11 bases between. There are 12 residues in the CDR3. The germline V gene encodes CDR1 SNHLY and CDR2 FYNNEI. CDR3 in DNA: TGTGCCAGCAGGAACCGACAGGCTGAAGCTTTCTTT. Its protein is CASRNRQAEAFF. The full variable domain, its missing parts supplied by reference TRBV2 and TRBJ1-1, is EPEVTQTPSHQVTQMGQEVILRCVPISNHLYFYWYRQILGQKVEFLVSFYNNEISEKSEIFDDQFSVERPDGSNFTLKIRSTKLEDSAMYFCASRNRQAEAFFGQGTRLTVV.

V gene TRBV2 combines with J gene TRBJ2-7; 7 bases map to TRBD1. Germline CDR1 reads SNHLY; CDR2 reads FYNNEI. The CDR3 runs to 15 residues. Trimming cost V 2 bases and J 3 bases; bases outside gene matches: 7. The CDR3: CASSEPRDRNYEQYF. CDR3 sequence (DNA): TGTGCCAGCAGTGAACCTCGGGACAGAAACTACGAGCAGTACTTC.

This clone was counted only a few times. This chain links TRBV11-1 with TRBJ1-5; 10 bases are a match to TRBD1. V lost 8 bases and J lost 6; bases outside the gene matches: 10. This CDR3 comprises 15 residues. CDR1 is SGHAT and CDR2 is FQDESV in the germline V gene (reference sequence). This CDR3 reads CASPRSTGGCQPQHF. The CDR3 DNA follows: TGTGCCAGCCCTAGGTCGACAGGGGGCTGTCAGCCCCAGCATTTT.

The chain couples TRBV30 to TRBJ2-1; a possible D gene is TRBD1 (6 bases). With 3 bases removed from V and 10 bases from J, the gap between germline ends came to 13 bases. In germline, CDR1 is GTSNPN, CDR2 SVGIG (reference sequence). The CDR3 is made up of 12 amino acids. Here the CDR3 reads CAWRGTLREQFF. The DNA of the CDR3 is TGTGCCTGGAGAGGGACATTGCGCGAGCAGTTCTTC.

On this clone: The same CDR3 arises from other DNA sequences in this sample as well. This rearrangement joins TRBV29-1 to TRBJ1-1; a possible D gene is TRBD1 (6 bases). The V end was cut by 6 bases, the J end by 1 base, with 12 bases between. Germline values: CDR1 SQVTM, CDR2 ANQGSEA. The CDR3 spans 13 residues. CDR3 coding DNA: TGCAGCGTGGCTCGGACAGAGAACACTGAAGCTTTCTTT. This sequence encodes CSVARTENTEAFF.

The chain joins TRBV7-9 to TRBJ1-5; possible D gene TRBD1, 6 bases. Trimming cost V 5 bases and J 6 bases, with 11 bases left between them. Per germline, CDR1 SEHNR and CDR2 FQNEAQ (reference sequence). The CDR3 loop spans 13 amino acids. The CDR3 nucleotides read TGTGCCAGCAGCACAGGGATCCGTCAGCCCCAGCATTTT. The encoded protein is CASSTGIRQPQHF.

By sample share, this clone is medium-sized. J is TRBJ1-5 and V is TRBV27; 9 bases are shared with TRBD1. Germline V gene data show CDR1 as MNHEY and CDR2 as SMNVEV (reference sequence). CDR3 length: 14 amino acids. V lost 8 bases and J lost 3; bases outside the gene matches: 5. DNA for the CDR3: TGTGCCAGCCAACAGGGGGCGGACAATCAGCCCCAGCATTTT. Translated, it gives CASQQGADNQPQHF.

The J gene is TRBJ2-3, the V gene TRBV29-1, with TRBD2 identical over 14 bases. Germline V gene sequence: CDR1 SQVTM, CDR2 ANQGSEA. The CDR3 has 15 amino acids. V shed 6 bases and J 5 bases; nucleotides not matched to a gene: 7. CDR3: CSVVGLAGDGDTQYF. The CDR3 nucleotides are TGCAGCGTAGTGGGACTAGCGGGGGACGGAGATACGCAGTATTTT.

The chain recombines TRBV11-2 with TRBJ2-7, with 7 positions matching TRBD2. The V gene end was trimmed by 2 bases and the J gene end by 7 bases; junction bases not matched to a gene: 8. The CDR3 has 14 amino acids. Germline V gene data show CDR1 as SGHAT and CDR2 as FQNNGV. The DNA of the CDR3 is TGTGCCAGCAGCTTAAGAGCGGGGCTGGAAGAGCAGTACTTC. Its translation is CASSLRAGLEEQYF. Complete variable domain (other parts from reference TRBV11-2 and TRBJ2-7): EAGVAQSPRYKIIEKRQSVAFWCNPISGHATLYWYQQILGQGPKLLIQFQNNGVVDDSQLPKDRFSAERLKGVDSTLKIQPAKLEDSAVYLCASSLRAGLEEQYFGPGTRLTVT.

This chain connects TRBV7-6 to TRBJ1-6, with a tentative D call TRBD1 (6 bases). The germline gives CDR1 SGHVS, CDR2 FNYEAQ. V dropped 6 bases and J dropped 7 bases, with 7 bases sitting between them. This CDR3 is built from 12 residues. The CDR3 protein is CASRTGNSPLHF. CDR3 nucleotides: TGTGCCAGCAGAACAGGGAATTCACCCCTCCACTTT.

V usage is TRBV7-9 and J usage is TRBJ1-1; 7 bases line up with TRBD1. The CDR3 has 11 residues. The germline gives CDR1 SEHNR, CDR2 FQNEAQ (reference sequence). Losses at the gene ends were 7 bases for V and 7 bases for J; bases not matched to a gene: 3. CDR3 in amino acids: CASKGAVEAFF. CDR3 nucleotides: TGTGCCAGCAAGGGGGCTGTTGAAGCTTTCTTT.

V gene TRBV27 combines with J gene TRBJ2-3; D is unresolved. Germline V gives CDR1 MNHEY, CDR2 SMNVEV (reference sequence). The CDR3 loop spans 14 amino acids. Trimming stripped 5 bases from V and 0 bases from J, with 9 bases between. The CDR3: CASSPDTSTDTQYF. DNA for the CDR3: TGTGCCAGCAGTCCGGATACTAGCACAGATACGCAGTATTTT.

The rearrangement joins TRBV5-6 to TRBJ2-7; TRBD1 aligns across 8 bases. The CDR3 contains 14 residues. V shed 2 bases and J 2 bases; nucleotides not matched to a gene: 3. Per germline, CDR1 SGHDT and CDR2 YYEEEE. The CDR3 nucleotides are TGTGCCAGCAGCTTCGGGACAGGCCCCTACGAGCAGTACTTC. Amino acid sequence: CASSFGTGPYEQYF.

The J gene is TRBJ2-7, the V gene TRBV30; 10 positions match TRBD1. J lost 3 bases, V lost 7 bases, and 6 bases had no gene match. There are 13 residues in the CDR3. The germline V gene encodes CDR1 GTSNPN and CDR2 SVGIG (reference sequence). CDR3 protein: CALGGTGDYEQYF. The CDR3 DNA is TGTGCCTTGGGGGGGACAGGGGACTACGAGCAGTACTTC.

This clone was detected only a few times. This chain joins TRBV6-1 and TRBJ1-2; 8 positions agree with TRBD1. Trimming at V came to 3 bases and at J to 4 bases, leaving 13 bases not matched to a gene. The CDR3 totals 17 residues. CDR1 is MNHNS and CDR2 is SASEGT in the germline V gene. The CDR3 coding sequence is TGTGCCAGCAGTGATGGGGACAGGTCACTTGCTAGCTATGGCTACACCTTC. Translation gives CASSDGDRSLASYGYTF.

Remarks on this clone: This sample includes further DNA sequences coding for the same CDR3. This chain uses TRBV30 with TRBJ1-1; 9 nucleotides line up with TRBD1. V shed 3 bases, J shed 4 bases, and the junction held 0 bases outside the gene matches. Germline CDR1 reads GTSNPN; CDR2 reads SVGIG (reference sequence). The CDR3 length is 12 residues. The CDR3 reads CAWRTGGTEAFF. CDR3 DNA sequence: TGTGCCTGGAGGACAGGGGGCACTGAAGCTTTCTTT.

This clone was seen a few times. The gene calls are TRBV11-2 and TRBJ2-1; D might be TRBD1 (5 bases). Trimming removed 1 base at V and 8 bases at J, with 6 bases between. CDR3 length: 12 residues. Germline V gene data show CDR1 as SGHAT and CDR2 as FQNNGV. The CDR3 region has the DNA TGTGCCAGCAGCTTAGTCAGGGATGAGCAGTTCTTC. Translating gives CASSLVRDEQFF.

The chain combines TRBV29-1 with TRBJ2-2; D tentatively fits TRBD1 or TRBD2 (5 bases each). Germline V gene data show CDR1 as SQVTM and CDR2 as ANQGSEA. V lost 0 bases and J lost 6, with 14 bases in between. This CDR3 region has 15 residues. The CDR3 region is CSVEEAGGRPGELFF. CDR3 nucleotide sequence: TGCAGCGTTGAAGAGGCTGGGGGTAGGCCCGGGGAGCTGTTTTTT.

The chain is built from TRBV15 and TRBJ2-3; 10 bases agree with TRBD2. Germline V gene lookup returns CDR1 LNHNV and CDR2 YYDKDF (reference sequence). V was pared by 4 bases and J by 1 base, with 2 bases of the junction left unmatched. This CDR3 has 15 amino acids. The CDR3 nucleotides are TGTGCCACCAGCAAAGGACTAGCGGGCACAGATACGCAGTATTTT. Translating it yields CATSKGLAGTDTQYF. The full variable domain, rest sourced from reference TRBV15 and TRBJ2-3, is DAMVIQNPRYQVTQFGKPVTLSCSQTLNHNVMYWYQQKSSQAPKLLFHYYDKDFNNEADTPDNFQSRRPNTSFCFLDIRSPGLGDTAMYLCATSKGLAGTDTQYFGPGTRLTVL.

The table lists this clone with a count of one. This sequence joins TRBV29-1 and TRBJ2-5; D not certain. The DNA end is a closer match to TRBJ2-7, so the J assignment may be wrong. This CDR3 is built from 13 residues. In germline, CDR1 is SQVTM, CDR2 ANQGSEA. CDR3 residues: CSARIGVSYEQYF. In nucleotides, the CDR3 is TGCAGCGCCCGGATTGGAGTCTCCTACGAGCAGTACTTC.

The rearrangement uses TRBV9 and TRBJ1-2; D is undetermined. The CDR3 runs to 12 residues. Germline CDR1 is SGDLS and CDR2 is YYNGEE. The ends were cut back, 2 bases at V and 4 bases at J, with 6 bases in the middle. In DNA, the CDR3 is TGTGCCAGCAGCGTTAACGGCTATGGCTACACCTTC. Translated: CASSVNGYGYTF.

The chain joins TRBV5-1 to TRBJ2-5, with TRBD2 identical over 7 bases. Germline V gives CDR1 SGHRS, CDR2 YFSETQ. V lost 4 bases, J lost 3 bases, and 0 bases stayed unmatched. The CDR3 extends over 12 amino acids. The DNA for the CDR3 is TGCGCCAGCAGCGGGGGGGAAGAGACCCAGTACTTC. Translation gives CASSGGEETQYF. The full variable domain, its missing parts supplied by reference TRBV5-1 and TRBJ2-5, is KAGVTQTPRYLIKTRGQQVTLSCSPISGHRSVSWYQQTPGQGLQFLFEYFSETQRNKGNFPGRFSGRQFSNSRSEMNVSTLELGDSALYLCASSGGEETQYFGPGTRLLVL.

The V call is TRBV6-6, the J call TRBJ1-1; 12 bases are shared with TRBD1. CDR3 length equals 16 residues. V was pared by 10 bases and J by 0 bases, with 9 bases of the junction left unmatched. CDR1 and CDR2 from the germline V gene are MNHNY and SVGAGI (reference sequence). This chain's CDR3 is CATGDRGQTMNTEAFF. The DNA for the CDR3 is TGTGCCACCGGGGACAGGGGGCAAACTATGAACACTGAAGCTTTCTTT.

The gene calls are TRBV9 and TRBJ2-1; 7 bases fit TRBD2. Trimming removed 3 bases from V and 4 bases from J; junction bases left unmatched: 1. CDR1 and CDR2 from the germline V gene are SGDLS and YYNGEE. The CDR3 runs 13 residues. This CDR3 reads CASSEAGYNEQFF. In DNA, the CDR3 is TGTGCCAGCAGCGAAGCGGGGTACAATGAGCAGTTCTTC.